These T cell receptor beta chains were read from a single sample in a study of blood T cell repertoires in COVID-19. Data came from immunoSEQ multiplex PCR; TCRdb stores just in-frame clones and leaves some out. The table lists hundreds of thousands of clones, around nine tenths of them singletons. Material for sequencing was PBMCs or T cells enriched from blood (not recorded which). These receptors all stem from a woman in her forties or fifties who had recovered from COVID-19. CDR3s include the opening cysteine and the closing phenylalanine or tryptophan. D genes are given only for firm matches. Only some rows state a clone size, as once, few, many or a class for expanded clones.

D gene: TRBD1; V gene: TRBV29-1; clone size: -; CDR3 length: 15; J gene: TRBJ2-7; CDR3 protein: CSVPCDRGHLYEQYF; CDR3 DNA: TGCAGCGTTCCCTGTGACAGGGGGCATCTCTACGAGCAGTACTTC
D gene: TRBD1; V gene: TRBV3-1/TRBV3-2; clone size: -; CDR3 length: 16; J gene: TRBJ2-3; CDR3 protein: CASSPTGGMDTDTQYF; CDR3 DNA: TGTGCCAGCAGCCCTACAGGGGGAATGGACACAGATACGCAGTATTTT
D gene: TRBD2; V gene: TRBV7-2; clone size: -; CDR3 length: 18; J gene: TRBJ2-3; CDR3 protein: CASSSLGLAAASTDTQYF; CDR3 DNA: TGTGCCAGCAGCTCCTTGGGACTAGCGGCGGCTAGCACAGATACGCAGTATTTT
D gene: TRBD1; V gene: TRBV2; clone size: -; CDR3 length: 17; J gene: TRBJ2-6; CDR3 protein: CASSEGQGYSGANVLTF; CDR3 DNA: TGTGCCAGCAGTGAAGGACAGGGGTACTCTGGGGCCAACGTCCTGACTTTC
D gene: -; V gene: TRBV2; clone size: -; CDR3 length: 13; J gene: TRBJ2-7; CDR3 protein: CASSLLISYEQYF; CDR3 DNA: TGTGCCAGCAGCCTACTGATCTCCTACGAGCAGTACTTC
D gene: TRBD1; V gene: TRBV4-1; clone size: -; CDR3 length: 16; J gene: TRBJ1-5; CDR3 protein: CASSLSPGQGNQPQHF; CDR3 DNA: TGCGCCAGCAGCCTTTCCCCGGGACAGGGGAATCAGCCCCAGCATTTT
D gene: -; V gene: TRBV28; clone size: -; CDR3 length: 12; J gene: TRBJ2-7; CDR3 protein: CASKGITYEQYF; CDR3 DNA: TGTGCCAGCAAGGGGATTACCTACGAGCAGTACTTC
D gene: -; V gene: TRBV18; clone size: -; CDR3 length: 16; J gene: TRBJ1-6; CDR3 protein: CASSQNGGESNSPLHF; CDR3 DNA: TGTGCCAGCTCACAGAACGGGGGGGAGAGTAATTCACCCCTCCACTTT
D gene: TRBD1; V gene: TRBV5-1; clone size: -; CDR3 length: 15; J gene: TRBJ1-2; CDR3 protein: CASSQDRVANYGYTF; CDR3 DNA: TGCGCCAGCAGCCAAGACAGGGTAGCTAACTATGGCTACACCTTC
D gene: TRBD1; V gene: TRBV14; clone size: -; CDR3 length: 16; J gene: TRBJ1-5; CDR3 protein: CASSQPLTGRHQPQHF; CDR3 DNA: TGTGCCAGCAGCCAACCCCTGACAGGGCGTCATCAGCCCCAGCATTTT
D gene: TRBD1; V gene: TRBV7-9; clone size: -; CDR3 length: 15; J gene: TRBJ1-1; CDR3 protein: CASSFWTGLNTEAFF; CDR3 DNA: TGTGCCAGCAGCTTTTGGACAGGCCTGAACACTGAAGCTTTCTTT
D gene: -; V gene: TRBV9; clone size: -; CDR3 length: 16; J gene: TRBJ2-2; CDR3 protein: CAASRGTAASGGELFF; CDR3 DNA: TGTGCAGCATCTCGGGGGACAGCTGCCTCCGGCGGGGAGCTGTTTTTT
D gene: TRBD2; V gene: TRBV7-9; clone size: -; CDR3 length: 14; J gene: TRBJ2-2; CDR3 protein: CAIQAGPNTGELFF; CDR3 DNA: TGTGCCATCCAAGCGGGACCGAACACCGGGGAGCTGTTTTTT
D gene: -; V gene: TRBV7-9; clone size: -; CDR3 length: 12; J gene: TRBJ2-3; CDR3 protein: CGVGRSTDTQYF; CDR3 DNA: TGTGGGGTGGGGAGGAGCACAGATACGCAGTATTTT
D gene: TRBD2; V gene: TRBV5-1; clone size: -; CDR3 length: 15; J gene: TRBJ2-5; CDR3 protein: CASSLDGTRGETQYF; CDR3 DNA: TGCGCCAGCAGCTTGGATGGGACTAGGGGGGAGACCCAGTACTTC
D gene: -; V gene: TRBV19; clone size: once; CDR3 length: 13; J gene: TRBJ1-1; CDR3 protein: CASSVSRDTEAFF; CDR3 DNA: TGTGCCAGTAGCGTCTCGCGGGACACTGAAGCTTTCTTT
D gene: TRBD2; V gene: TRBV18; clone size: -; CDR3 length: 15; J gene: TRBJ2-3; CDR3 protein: CASSPSGRAPDTQYF; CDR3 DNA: TGTGCCAGCTCACCGAGCGGGAGGGCCCCAGATACGCAGTATTTT
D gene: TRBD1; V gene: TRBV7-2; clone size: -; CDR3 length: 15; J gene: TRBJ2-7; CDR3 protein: CASSAEQGPGYEQYF; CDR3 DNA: TGTGCCAGCAGCGCAGAACAGGGGCCGGGCTACGAGCAGTACTTC
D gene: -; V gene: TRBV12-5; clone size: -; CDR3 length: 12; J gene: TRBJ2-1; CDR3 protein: CASGSRAGEQFF; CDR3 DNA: TGTGCTAGTGGTTCCAGGGCCGGTGAGCAGTTCTTC
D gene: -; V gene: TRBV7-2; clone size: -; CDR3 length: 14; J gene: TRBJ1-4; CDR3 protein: CASSIRWTNEKLFF; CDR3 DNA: TGTGCCAGCAGCATCCGCTGGACAAATGAAAAACTGTTTTTT
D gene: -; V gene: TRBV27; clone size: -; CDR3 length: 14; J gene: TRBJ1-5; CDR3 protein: CASSLGLYNQPQHF; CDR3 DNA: TGTGCCAGCAGCCTGGGACTCTACAATCAGCCCCAGCATTTT
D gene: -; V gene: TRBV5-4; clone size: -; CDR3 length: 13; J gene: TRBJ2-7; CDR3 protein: CASSSSTRYEQYF; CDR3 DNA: TGTGCCAGCAGCTCTTCGACTCGTTACGAGCAGTACTTC
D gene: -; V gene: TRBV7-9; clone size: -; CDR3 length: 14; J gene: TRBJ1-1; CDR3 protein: CASSFSRGDTEAFF; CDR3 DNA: TGTGCCAGCAGCTTTAGCAGGGGTGACACTGAAGCTTTCTTT
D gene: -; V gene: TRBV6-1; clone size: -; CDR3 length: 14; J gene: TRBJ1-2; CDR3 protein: CASSDGYYNYGYTF; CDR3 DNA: TGTGCCAGCAGTGACGGCTACTATAACTATGGCTACACCTTC
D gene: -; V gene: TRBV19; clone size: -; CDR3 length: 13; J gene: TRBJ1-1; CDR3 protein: CASSISRDTEAFF; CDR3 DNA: TGTGCCAGTAGTATTTCGAGAGACACTGAAGCTTTCTTT
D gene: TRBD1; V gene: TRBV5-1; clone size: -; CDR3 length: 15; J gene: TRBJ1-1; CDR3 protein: CASSLLGTVGTEAFF; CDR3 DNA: TGCGCCAGCAGCTTGTTAGGGACAGTGGGCACTGAAGCTTTCTTT
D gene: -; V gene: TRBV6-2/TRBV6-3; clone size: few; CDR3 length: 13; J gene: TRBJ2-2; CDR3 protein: CASSIRDTGELFF; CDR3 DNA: TGTGCCAGCAGCATACGGGACACCGGGGAGCTGTTTTTT
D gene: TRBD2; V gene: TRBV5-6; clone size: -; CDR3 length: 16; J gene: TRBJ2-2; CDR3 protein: CASSPRTRLNTGELFF; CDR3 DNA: TGTGCCAGCAGCCCCCGGACTAGATTGAACACCGGGGAGCTGTTTTTT
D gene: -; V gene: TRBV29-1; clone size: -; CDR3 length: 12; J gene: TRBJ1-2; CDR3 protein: CSVDRPYGGYTF; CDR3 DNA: TGCAGCGTTGACAGGCCCTACGGAGGCTACACCTTC
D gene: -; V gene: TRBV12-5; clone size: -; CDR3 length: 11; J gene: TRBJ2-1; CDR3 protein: CASGFRDEQFF; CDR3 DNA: TGTGCTAGTGGTTTTCGCGATGAGCAGTTCTTC
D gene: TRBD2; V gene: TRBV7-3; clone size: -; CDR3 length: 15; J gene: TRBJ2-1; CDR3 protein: CASSLIAGGLNEQFF; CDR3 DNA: TGTGCCAGCAGCTTAATAGCGGGAGGTCTCAATGAGCAGTTCTTC
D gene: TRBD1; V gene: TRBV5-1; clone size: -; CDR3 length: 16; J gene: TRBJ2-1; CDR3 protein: CASSLATGGTYNEQFF; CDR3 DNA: TGCGCCAGCAGCTTAGCGACAGGGGGGACCTACAATGAGCAGTTCTTC
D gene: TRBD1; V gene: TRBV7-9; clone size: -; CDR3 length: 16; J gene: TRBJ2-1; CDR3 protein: CASSPTTGVVRNEQFF; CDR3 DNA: TGTGCCAGCAGCCCAACAACAGGGGTGGTTAGAAATGAGCAGTTCTTC
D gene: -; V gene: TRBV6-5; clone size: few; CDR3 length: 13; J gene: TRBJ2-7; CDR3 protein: CASRPSLSYEQYF; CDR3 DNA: TGTGCCAGCAGACCCAGTTTGTCCTACGAGCAGTACTTC
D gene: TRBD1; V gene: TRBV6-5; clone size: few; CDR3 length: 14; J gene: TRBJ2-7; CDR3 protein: CASSRTGKAYEQYF; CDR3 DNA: TGTGCCAGCAGTCGGACAGGGAAGGCCTACGAGCAGTACTTC
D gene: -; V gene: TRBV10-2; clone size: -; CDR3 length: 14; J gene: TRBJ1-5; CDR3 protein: CASSESSRVQPQHF; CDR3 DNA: TGCGCCAGCAGTGAGTCGTCCAGGGTCCAGCCCCAGCATTTT
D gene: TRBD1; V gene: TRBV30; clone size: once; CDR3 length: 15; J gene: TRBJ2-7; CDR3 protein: CAWHPGQGIPYEQYF; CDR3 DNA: TGTGCCTGGCATCCGGGACAGGGCATCCCCTACGAGCAGTACTTC
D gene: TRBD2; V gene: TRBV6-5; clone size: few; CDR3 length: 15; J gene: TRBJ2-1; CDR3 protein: CASSYSSGRANEQFF; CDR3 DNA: TGTGCCAGCAGTTACTCTAGCGGGAGGGCCAATGAGCAGTTCTTC
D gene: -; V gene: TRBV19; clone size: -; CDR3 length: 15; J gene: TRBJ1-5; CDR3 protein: CASSRQVISNQPQHF; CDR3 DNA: TGTGCCAGTAGTCGACAGGTAATTAGCAATCAGCCCCAGCATTTT
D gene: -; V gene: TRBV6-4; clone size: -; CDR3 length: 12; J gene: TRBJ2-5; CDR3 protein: CASPSQGETQYF; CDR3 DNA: TGTGCCAGCCCTTCCCAGGGAGAGACCCAGTACTTC
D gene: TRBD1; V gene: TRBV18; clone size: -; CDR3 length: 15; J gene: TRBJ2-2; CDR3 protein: CASSSGTGRTGELFF; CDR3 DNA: TGTGCCAGCTCGTCCGGGACAGGCCGCACCGGGGAGCTGTTTTTT
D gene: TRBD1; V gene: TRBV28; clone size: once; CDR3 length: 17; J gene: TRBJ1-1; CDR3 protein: CASSVDRGVSDRTEAFF; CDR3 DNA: TGTGCCAGCAGCGTGGACAGGGGAGTATCCGATCGGACTGAAGCTTTCTTT
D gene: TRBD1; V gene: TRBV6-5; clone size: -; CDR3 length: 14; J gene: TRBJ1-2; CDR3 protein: CASSYEGASYGYTF; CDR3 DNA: TGTGCCAGCAGTTACGAGGGGGCTAGCTATGGCTACACCTTC
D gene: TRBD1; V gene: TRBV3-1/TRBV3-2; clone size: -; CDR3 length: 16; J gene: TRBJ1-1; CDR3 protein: CASSQLATGGNTEAFF; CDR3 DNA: TGTGCCAGCAGCCAACTAGCGACAGGGGGGAACACTGAAGCTTTCTTT
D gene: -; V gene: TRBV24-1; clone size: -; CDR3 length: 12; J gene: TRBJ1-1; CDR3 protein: CATSDLGGRAFF; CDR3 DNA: TGTGCCACCAGTGATTTGGGGGGGAGAGCTTTCTTT
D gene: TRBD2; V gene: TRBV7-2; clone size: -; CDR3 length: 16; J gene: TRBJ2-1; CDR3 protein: CASSLVFSGRGGEQFF; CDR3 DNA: TGTGCCAGCAGCTTAGTTTTTAGCGGGAGGGGCGGTGAGCAGTTCTTC
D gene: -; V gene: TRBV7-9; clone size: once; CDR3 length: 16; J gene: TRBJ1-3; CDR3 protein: CASSLVRTASGNTIYF; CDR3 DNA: TGTGCCAGCAGCCTAGTTAGGACAGCCTCTGGAAACACCATATATTTT
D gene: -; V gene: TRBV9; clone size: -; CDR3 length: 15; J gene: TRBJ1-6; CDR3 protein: CASSVDPRSNSPLHF; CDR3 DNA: TGTGCCAGCAGCGTAGATCCCCGGTCTAATTCACCCCTCCACTTT
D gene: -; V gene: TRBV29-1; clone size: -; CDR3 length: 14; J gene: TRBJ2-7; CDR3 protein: CSVVRGQGWAEQYF; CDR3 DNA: TGCAGCGTTGTCCGCGGTCAGGGTTGGGCCGAGCAGTACTTC
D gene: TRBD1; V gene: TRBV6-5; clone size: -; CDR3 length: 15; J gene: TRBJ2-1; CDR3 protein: CASSTPGQIYNEQFF; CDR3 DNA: TGTGCCAGCAGTACCCCGGGACAGATATACAATGAGCAGTTCTTC
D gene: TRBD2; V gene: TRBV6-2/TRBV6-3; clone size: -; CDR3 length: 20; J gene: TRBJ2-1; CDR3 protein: CASSYTLTGTSPFDYNEQFF; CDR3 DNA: TGTGCCAGCAGTTATACCTTAACCGGGACTAGCCCCTTTGATTACAATGAGCAGTTCTTC
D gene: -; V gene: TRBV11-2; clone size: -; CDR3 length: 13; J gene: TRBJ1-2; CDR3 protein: CASSLAQALGYTF; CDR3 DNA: TGTGCCAGCAGCTTAGCCCAGGCTCTCGGCTACACCTTC
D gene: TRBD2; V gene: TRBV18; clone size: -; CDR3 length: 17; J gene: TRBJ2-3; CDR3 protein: CASSPGLAGVGTDTQYF; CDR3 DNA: TGTGCCAGCTCACCGGGACTAGCGGGAGTCGGCACAGATACGCAGTATTTT
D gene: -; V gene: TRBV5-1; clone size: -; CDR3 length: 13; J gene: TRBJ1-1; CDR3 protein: CASSPTQRTEAFF; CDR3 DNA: TGCGCCAGCAGCCCGACCCAGAGGACTGAAGCTTTCTTT
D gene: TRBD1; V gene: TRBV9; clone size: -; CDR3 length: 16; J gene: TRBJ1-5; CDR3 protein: CASSPKDRVSNQPQHF; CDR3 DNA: TGTGCCAGCAGCCCCAAGGACAGGGTAAGCAATCAGCCCCAGCATTTT
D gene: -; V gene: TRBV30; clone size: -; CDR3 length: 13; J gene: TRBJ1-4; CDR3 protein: CAWTRQSNEKLFF; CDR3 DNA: TGTGCCTGGACCAGACAGTCTAATGAAAAACTGTTTTTT
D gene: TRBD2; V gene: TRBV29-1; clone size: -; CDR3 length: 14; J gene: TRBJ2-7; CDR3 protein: CSVRLAGAFAEQYF; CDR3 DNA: TGCAGCGTAAGGCTAGCGGGAGCATTCGCCGAGCAGTACTTC